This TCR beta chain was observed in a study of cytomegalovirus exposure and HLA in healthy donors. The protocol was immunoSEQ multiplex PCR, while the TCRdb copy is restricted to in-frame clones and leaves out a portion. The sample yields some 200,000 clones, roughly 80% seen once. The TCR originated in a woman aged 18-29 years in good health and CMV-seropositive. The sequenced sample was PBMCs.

The CDR3 spells CASSGTSGGPFPDTQYF. Here the CDR3 DNA reads TGTGCCAGCAGTGGAACTAGCGGGGGGCCCTTCCCAGATACGCAGTATTTT. J is TRBJ2-3 and V is TRBV2, with TRBD2 identical over 12 bases. Germline V gene lookup returns CDR1 SNHLY and CDR2 FYNNEI. This CDR3 comprises 17 residues. V gave up 4 bases and J gave up 4 bases; unmatched junction bases: 9.